What follows are 3 T cell receptor beta chains derived from one specimen sequenced in a study of T cells in Graves' hyperthyroidism and ophthalmopathy. RNA transcripts yielded amplified TCR beta CDR3 regions. The primer set for the first-round RT-PCR of the TCR CDR3 was HTBI. TCRdb passed the multiplex PCR reads through MiXCR, listing each CDR3 protein once. The sample yields around 520,000 distinct CDR3 sequences, about 15% seen once. Sequences were obtained from blood. Source of these receptors: a woman aged 18-29 years with Graves' hyperthyroidism.

This clonotype is a singleton in its sample. The rearrangement links TRBV24-1 to TRBJ2-1; 12 bases fit TRBD2. Germline-derived CDR1 and CDR2 are KGHDR and SFDVKD. After removal of 4 bases from V and 8 bases from J, the junction contained 8 bases not matched to a gene. The CDR3 sequence is 16 residues long. The CDR3 loop reads CATSDPTSGRTHEQFF. In nucleotides, the CDR3 is TGTGCCACCAGTGACCCTACTAGCGGGAGGACGCATGAGCAGTTCTTC.

This clonotype showed up many times. The chain is built from TRBV30 and TRBJ1-1, with D perhaps TRBD1 (6 bases). CDR1 and CDR2 from the germline V gene are GTSNPN and SVGIG (reference sequence). CDR3 size: 13 residues. V was cut by 4 bases and J by 4 bases, with 13 bases left in between. The CDR3 sequence is CAWTMQGSTEAFF. The CDR3 DNA reads TGTGCCTGGACCATGCAGGGGAGCACTGAAGCTTTCTTT.

The chain couples TRBV12-5 to TRBJ1-2; TRBD1 might be the D (5 bases). The V gene lost 0 bases and the J gene lost 4 bases, with 15 bases spanning the gap. The CDR3 runs to 16 residues. CDR1 LGHNT and CDR2 FRNRAP come from the germline V gene. CDR3 residues: CASGLVGTAIFYGYTF. The CDR3 coding sequence is TGTGCTAGTGGTTTGGTAGGGACCGCGATATTCTATGGCTACACCTTC.